These 24 T cell receptor beta chains were sequenced from one sample in a study of blood T cells in healthy people across ages. A J-beta primer mix and a sample-barcoded 5' primer were used in a second PCR of about 7 to 12 cycles. Each CDR3 protein is one row after TCRdb ran MiXCR on the 5' RACE reads. The repertoire holds fewer than 600,000 distinct CDR3 sequences, with around a quarter as singletons. These same data were also listed under a study on T cells of mothers and their children.

Sequencing used blood. Receptor source: a boy aged 2 to 10 in good health.

The rearrangement joins TRBV19 to TRBJ2-5; maybe TRBD1 (5 bases). The CDR3 length is 17 residues. The V and J ends lost 3 bases and 5 bases respectively, with 22 bases between them. Germline V gene data show CDR1 as LNHDA and CDR2 as SQIVND (reference sequence). CDR3: CASSMIRATGNGETQYF. CDR3 DNA sequence: TGTGCCAGTAGTATGATCAGGGCCACTGGAAACGGCGAGACCCAGTACTTC.

This rearrangement joins TRBV7-2 to TRBJ2-5; 7 nucleotides align to TRBD1. The DNA matches TRBJ2-7 better at its end, which makes the J call doubtful. The CDR3 covers 15 residues. Germline CDR1 and CDR2: SGHTA and FQGNSA. CDR3 sequence (DNA): TGTGCCAGCAGCGAAGAGCTTGGGACAGCCTACGAGCAGTACTTC. Its translation: CASSEELGTAYEQYF.

J is TRBJ2-2 and V is TRBV15; no definite D call. V was trimmed by 8 bases and J by 1 base, leaving 17 bases between them. Germline V CDR1 and CDR2: LNHNV, YYDKDF (reference sequence). This CDR3 region has 16 residues. DNA for the CDR3: TGTGCCACCGGGTTTGGGCGCCAGAAGAACACCGGGGAGCTGTTTTTT. Translating it yields CATGFGRQKNTGELFF.

The rearrangement links TRBV5-1 to TRBJ2-5; 9 bases align to TRBD1. The J call is doubtful: the DNA matches TRBJ2-7 better. The CDR3 contains 15 residues. Looked up from germline, CDR1 is SGHRS and CDR2 is YFSETQ. CDR3 amino acids: CASSLGGTGLHEQYF. For the CDR3, the DNA is TGCGCCAGCAGCTTGGGCGGGACAGGGCTCCACGAGCAGTACTTC.

The chain couples TRBV2 to TRBJ1-6; 7 nucleotides line up with TRBD1. The V and J ends lost 6 bases and 5 bases, in that order; junction bases with no gene match: 4. This CDR3 is 14 amino acids long. Germline V gene lookup returns CDR1 SNHLY and CDR2 FYNNEI. CDR3 sequence reads: CASRVQGNNSPLHF. For the CDR3, the DNA is TGTGCCAGCAGAGTACAGGGGAATAATTCACCCCTCCACTTT.

In this sample, this clonotype turned up many times. V and J are TRBV6-6 and TRBJ2-5; TRBD2 matches at 14 bases. The CDR3 sequence is 16 residues long. V was pared by 5 bases and J by 1 base, with 3 bases of the junction left unmatched. CDR1 is MNHNY, CDR2 SVGAGI, per germline (reference sequence). CDR3 region: CASSRGLAGVQETQYF. Written as DNA, the CDR3 is TGTGCCAGCAGTCGGGGACTAGCGGGGGTCCAAGAGACCCAGTACTTC.

This clonotype occurred a few times. V and J are TRBV5-4 and TRBJ2-1; 8 bases agree with TRBD2. CDR3 length: 16 amino acids. CDR1 is SGHNT, CDR2 YYREEE, per germline (reference sequence). Unmatched junction bases numbered 10, after V lost 4 bases and J lost 4 bases. The CDR3 sequence is CASSPDSGTRYNEQFF. CDR3 bases: TGTGCCAGCAGCCCTGATAGCGGGACTAGGTACAATGAGCAGTTCTTC.

V and J are TRBV9 and TRBJ2-1, with 13 bases identical to TRBD2. In germline, CDR1 is SGDLS, CDR2 YYNGEE. The CDR3 is 15 amino acids. V gave up 4 bases and J gave up 8 bases; unmatched junction bases: 6. The DNA for the CDR3 is TGTGCCAGCAGCCCGGGACTAGCGGGAACGGATGAGCAGTTCTTC. Amino acids: CASSPGLAGTDEQFF.

This clonotype has more than one count but fewer than ten. This sequence joins TRBV20-1 and TRBJ2-7, with 15 bases that match TRBD2. The germline CDR1 and CDR2 sequences are DFQATT and SNEGSKA (reference sequence). There are 14 residues in the CDR3. The ends lost 6 bases at V and 4 bases at J; junction bases unmatched: 4. The CDR3 DNA reads TGCAGTGCCAAAGGGACTAGCGGGAGGTACGAGCAGTACTTC. Amino acid sequence: CSAKGTSGRYEQYF.

Details on this clonotype: A junction boundary mismatches the germline segment, possibly from a read error. The chain employs TRBV15 and TRBJ2-3, with D hard to call. The CDR3 is 16 residues long. CDR1 is LNHNV, CDR2 YYDKDF, per germline (reference sequence). The CDR3 is CATRSLSLGFTDPQYF. CDR3 bases: TGTGCCACTCGCTCCCTCAGCTTGGGCTTCACAGATCCGCAGTATTTT.

This clonotype was seen a few times. V usage is TRBV27 and J usage is TRBJ2-7, with unresolved D. The germline gives CDR1 MNHEY, CDR2 SMNVEV (reference sequence). Trimming stripped 2 bases from V and 2 bases from J, with 13 bases between. The CDR3 loop spans 15 amino acids. The DNA for the CDR3 is TGTGCCAGCAGTTTAAACCGACAAAGTCCCTACGAGCAGTACTTC. This sequence encodes CASSLNRQSPYEQYF.

There are a few counts of this clonotype. This chain connects TRBV12-3 or TRBV12-4 to TRBJ1-2; 10 bases are shared with TRBD1. This CDR3 spans 15 amino acids. The ends lost 6 bases at V and 4 bases at J; junction bases unmatched: 8. CDR3 bases: TGTGCCAGCAGCCGCCCGGGACAGGGGAGCTATGGCTACACCTTC. It specifies CASSRPGQGSYGYTF.

This clonotype turned up a few times. J is TRBJ2-5 and V is TRBV28; maybe TRBD1 (6 bases). The closer fit of TRBJ2-7 to the DNA end suggests the J call may be wrong. The CDR3 covers 17 residues. From germline, CDR1 is MDHEN and CDR2 SYDVKM. The CDR3 loop reads CASSFRPDSLRSYEQYF. The CDR3 nucleotides are TGTGCCAGCAGTTTTCGGCCGGACAGTCTTCGCTCCTACGAGCAGTACTTC.

This clonotype was found a few times. The chain uses TRBV25-1 and TRBJ2-3; 9 bases fit TRBD2. The CDR3 runs 16 residues. Germline V gene sequence: CDR1 MGHDK, CDR2 SYGVNS. The junction had 9 bases not matched to a gene; V was cut back by 4 bases and J by 4 bases. The CDR3 nucleotides read TGTGCCAGCAGTGCCTCTAGCGGGAAAGGCCCAGATACGCAGTATTTT. Protein product: CASSASSGKGPDTQYF.

V and J are TRBV7-2 and TRBJ2-4, with TRBD2 matching 8 bases. After removal of 1 base from V and 1 base from J, the junction contained 0 bases not matched to a gene. The CDR3 sequence is 15 residues long. Looked up from germline, CDR1 is SGHTA and CDR2 is FQGNSA. CDR3 protein: CASSLERGAKNIQYF. CDR3 nucleotides: TGTGCCAGCAGCTTAGAGCGGGGGGCCAAAAACATTCAGTACTTC.

The chain carries TRBV20-1 and TRBJ2-4; tentatively, D is TRBD2 (6 bases). Trimming pared 1 base from V and 6 bases from J, leaving 10 bases between. The CDR3 is 13 residues long. Germline V lookup: CDR1 DFQATT, CDR2 SNEGSKA (reference sequence). CDR3 in amino acids: CSARAQGGNIQYF. DNA of the CDR3: TGCAGTGCTAGAGCGCAGGGAGGAAACATTCAGTACTTC.

The V and J genes are TRBV6-5 and TRBJ2-3; TRBD2 matches 9 bases. Germline V gene sequence: CDR1 MNHEY, CDR2 SVGAGI. The junction had 5 bases not matched to a gene; V was cut back by 6 bases and J by 1 base. The CDR3 extends over 15 amino acids. Written as DNA, the CDR3 is TGTGCCAGCAGCGCTAGGACTAGCGGCACAGATACGCAGTATTTT. It encodes CASSARTSGTDTQYF.

The chain couples TRBV2 to TRBJ2-5, with TRBD2 identical over 11 bases. Unmatched junction bases numbered 10, after V lost 1 base and J lost 6 bases. Germline lookup yields CDR1 SNHLY and CDR2 FYNNEI. The CDR3 spans 17 residues. This CDR3 reads CASSEGLAGTSRKTQYF. For the CDR3, the DNA is TGTGCCAGCAGTGAAGGACTAGCGGGGACATCACGAAAGACCCAGTACTTC.

This rearrangement joins TRBV6-6 to TRBJ1-2; TRBD1 might be the D (5 bases). Trimming removed 5 bases at V and 8 bases at J, with 18 bases between. Germline V gene lookup returns CDR1 MNHNY and CDR2 SVGAGI (reference sequence). The CDR3 length is 14 residues. The CDR3 bases are TGTGCCAGCAGTACTCGACAGCAGGCCGGAGGCTACACCTTC. Translated, it gives CASSTRQQAGGYTF.

This clonotype was seen only a few times. The gene calls are TRBV10-2 and TRBJ1-5; TRBD1 matches at 9 bases. The trim removed 6 bases at V and 7 bases at J, leaving 4 bases unmatched. Germline V gene sequence: CDR1 WSHSY, CDR2 SAAADI. The CDR3 spans 13 residues. The CDR3 here is CASRDRGGQPQHF. CDR3 sequence (DNA): TGCGCCAGCAGGGACAGGGGCGGGCAGCCCCAGCATTTT.

The rearrangement uses TRBV6-5 and TRBJ2-5; TRBD2 aligns across 11 bases. This CDR3 contains 15 residues. Germline V gives CDR1 MNHEY, CDR2 SVGAGI. Trimming cost V 0 bases and J 5 bases; bases outside gene matches: 2. For the CDR3, the DNA is TGTGCCAGCAGTTACTCGGCTAGCGGGAGGGAGACCCAGTACTTC. Protein product: CASSYSASGRETQYF.

Comment on this clonotype: This may be a read error: a much more frequent sequence differs by one nucleotide. The chain has TRBV9 and TRBJ2-3; D is unclear. V was trimmed by 0 bases and J by 5 bases, leaving 4 bases between them. The CDR3 covers 12 residues. Per the germline V gene, CDR1 is SGDLS and CDR2 is YYNGEE. CDR3 loop: CASSVGVDTQYF. CDR3 in DNA: TGTGCCAGCAGCGTAGGGGTAGATACGCAGTATTTT.

This clonotype came up many times. The CDR3 DNA reads as TGTGCCAGCAGCTCGGGACAGGGGAGGGCCAAATCTTACGAGCAGTACTTC. It codes for CASSSGQGRAKSYEQYF. The rearrangement uses TRBV6-1 and TRBJ2-7; 10 bases fit TRBD1. Germline lookup yields CDR1 MNHNS and CDR2 SASEGT. Trimming cost V 6 bases and J 4 bases; bases outside gene matches: 15. This CDR3 has 17 amino acids.

The chain uses TRBV12-3 or TRBV12-4 and TRBJ1-3, with D hard to call. V shed 3 bases and J shed 4 bases, with 4 bases lying between them. The CDR3 runs to 12 residues. CDR3 coding DNA: TGTGCCAGCAGTTTGTTCGGAAACACCATATATTTT. Residues: CASSLFGNTIYF.